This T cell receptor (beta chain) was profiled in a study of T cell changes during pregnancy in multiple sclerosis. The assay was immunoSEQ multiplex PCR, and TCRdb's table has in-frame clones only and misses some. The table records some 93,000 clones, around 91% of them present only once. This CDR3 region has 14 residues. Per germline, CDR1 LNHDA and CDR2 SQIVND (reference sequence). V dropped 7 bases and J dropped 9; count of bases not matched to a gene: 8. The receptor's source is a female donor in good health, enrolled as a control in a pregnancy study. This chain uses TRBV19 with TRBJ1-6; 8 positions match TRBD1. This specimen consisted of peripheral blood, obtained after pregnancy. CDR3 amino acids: CASTTGGSGSPLHF. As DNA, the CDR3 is TGTGCCAGTACCACAGGGGGGTCGGGTTCACCCCTCCACTTT.